The present entry profiles one T cell receptor beta chain with its context. Germline CDR1 SGHTA, CDR2 FQGNSA. V lost 4 bases to trimming and J lost 9 bases, with 19 bases between them. This CDR3 spans 15 amino acids. The data were taken from a study of blood T cell repertoires in COVID-19. Produced via immunoSEQ multiplex PCR; TCRdb's table is partial and in-frame only. The sample includes roughly 150,000 clones, over 70% of them seen just once. The sample was peripheral blood. This chain joins TRBV7-2 and TRBJ1-3; a possible D gene is TRBD1 (6 bases). This receptor was obtained from a man aged 60 to 69 with acute or convalescent COVID-19. For the CDR3, the DNA is TGTGCCAGCAGCTCACTCGGGACACCCCGTGGCACCATATATTTT. Protein sequence: CASSSLGTPRGTIYF.